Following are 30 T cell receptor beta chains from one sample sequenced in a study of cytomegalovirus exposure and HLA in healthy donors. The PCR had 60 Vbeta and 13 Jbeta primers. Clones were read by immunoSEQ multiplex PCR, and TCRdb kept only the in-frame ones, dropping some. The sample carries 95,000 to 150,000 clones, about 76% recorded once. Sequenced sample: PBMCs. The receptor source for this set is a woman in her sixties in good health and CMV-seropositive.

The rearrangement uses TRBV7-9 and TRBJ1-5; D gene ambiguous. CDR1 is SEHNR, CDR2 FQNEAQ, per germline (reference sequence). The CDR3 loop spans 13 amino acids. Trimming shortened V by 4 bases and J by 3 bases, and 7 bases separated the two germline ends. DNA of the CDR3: TGTGCCAGCAGCTCCGGGGTCAATCAGCCCCAGCATTTT. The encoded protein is CASSSGVNQPQHF.

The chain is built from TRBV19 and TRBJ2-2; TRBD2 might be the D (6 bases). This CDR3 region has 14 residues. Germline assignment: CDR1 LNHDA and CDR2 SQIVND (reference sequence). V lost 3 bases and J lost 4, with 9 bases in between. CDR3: CASSMWRGTGELFF. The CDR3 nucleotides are TGTGCCAGTAGTATGTGGAGGGGCACCGGGGAGCTGTTTTTT. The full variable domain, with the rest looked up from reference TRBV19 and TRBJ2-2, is DGGITQSPKYLFRKEGQNVTLSCEQNLNHDAMYWYRQDPGQGLRLIYYSQIVNDFQKGDIAEGYSVSREKKESFPLTVTSAQKNPTAFYLCASSMWRGTGELFFGEGSRLTVL.

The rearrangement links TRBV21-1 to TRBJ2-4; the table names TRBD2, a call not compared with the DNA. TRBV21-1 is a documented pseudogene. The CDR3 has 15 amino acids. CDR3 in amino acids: CASSPLALAKNIQYF. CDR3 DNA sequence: TGTGCCAGCAGCCCACTAGCACTAGCCAAAAACATTCAGTACTTC.

The CDR3 DNA is TGTGCCAGCAGCTTAGGGTCAACAGTTATGAACACTGAAGCTTTCTTT. It translates to CASSLGSTVMNTEAFF. This chain connects TRBV7-8 to TRBJ1-1, with D uncertain. The CDR3 has 16 amino acids. V lost 1 base, J lost 0 bases, and 12 bases lay in between. Germline CDR1 and CDR2: SGHVS and FQNEAQ.

CDR3 in amino acids: CASSSGLAGGNEQFF. The CDR3 DNA reads as TGTGCCAGCAGCTCTGGACTAGCGGGAGGGAATGAGCAGTTCTTC. This chain connects TRBV7-8 to TRBJ2-1, with 15 bases that match TRBD2. CDR1 and CDR2 from the germline V gene are SGHVS and FQNEAQ. The CDR3 is 15 amino acids. V was pared by 4 bases and J by 7 bases, with 2 bases of the junction left unmatched.

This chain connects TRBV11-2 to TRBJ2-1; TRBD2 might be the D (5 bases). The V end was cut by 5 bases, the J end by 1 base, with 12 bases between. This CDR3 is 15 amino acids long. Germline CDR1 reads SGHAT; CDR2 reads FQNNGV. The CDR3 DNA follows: TGTGCCAGCAGCCCGCCTAGCAATTCCTACAATGAGCAGTTCTTC. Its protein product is CASSPPSNSYNEQFF.

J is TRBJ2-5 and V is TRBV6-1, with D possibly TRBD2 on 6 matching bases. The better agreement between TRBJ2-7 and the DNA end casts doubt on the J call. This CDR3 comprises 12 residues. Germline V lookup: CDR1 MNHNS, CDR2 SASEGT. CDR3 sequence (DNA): TGTGCCAGCACGGGGGTTTCCTACGAGCAGTACTTC. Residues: CASTGVSYEQYF.

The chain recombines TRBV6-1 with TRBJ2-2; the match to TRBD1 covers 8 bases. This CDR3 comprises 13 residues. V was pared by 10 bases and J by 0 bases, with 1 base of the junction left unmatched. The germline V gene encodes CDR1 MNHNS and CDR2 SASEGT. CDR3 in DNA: TGTGCCACAGGGGGCGCGAACACCGGGGAGCTGTTTTTT. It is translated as CATGGANTGELFF.

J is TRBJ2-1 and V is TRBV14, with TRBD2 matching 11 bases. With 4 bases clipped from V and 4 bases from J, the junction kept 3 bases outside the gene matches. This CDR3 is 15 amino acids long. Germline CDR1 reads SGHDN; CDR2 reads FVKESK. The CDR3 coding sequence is TGTGCCAGCAGCCGACTAGCGGGGACTTACAATGAGCAGTTCTTC. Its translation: CASSRLAGTYNEQFF.

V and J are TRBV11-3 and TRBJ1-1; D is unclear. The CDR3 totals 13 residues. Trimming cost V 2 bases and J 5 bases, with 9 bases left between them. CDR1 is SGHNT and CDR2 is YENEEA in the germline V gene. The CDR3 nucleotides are TGTGCCAGCAGCTTAAGCAGCGGGACTGAAGCTTTCTTT. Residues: CASSLSSGTEAFF.

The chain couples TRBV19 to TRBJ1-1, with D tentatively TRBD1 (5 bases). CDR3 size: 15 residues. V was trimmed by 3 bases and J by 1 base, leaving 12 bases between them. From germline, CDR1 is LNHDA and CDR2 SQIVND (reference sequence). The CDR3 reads CASSIRNRPNTEAFF. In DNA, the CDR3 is TGTGCCAGTAGTATCCGTAACAGGCCGAACACTGAAGCTTTCTTT.

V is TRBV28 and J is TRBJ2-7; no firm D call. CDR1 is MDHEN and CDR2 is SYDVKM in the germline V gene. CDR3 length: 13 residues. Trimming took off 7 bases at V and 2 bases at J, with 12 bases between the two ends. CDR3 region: CASNPGGTYEQYF. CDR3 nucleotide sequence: TGTGCCAGCAATCCCGGCGGAACCTACGAGCAGTACTTC.

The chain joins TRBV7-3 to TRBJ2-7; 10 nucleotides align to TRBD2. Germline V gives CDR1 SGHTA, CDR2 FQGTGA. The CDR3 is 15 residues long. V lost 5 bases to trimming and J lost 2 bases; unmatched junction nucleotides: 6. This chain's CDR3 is CASSPGTSEAYEQYF. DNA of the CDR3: TGTGCCAGCAGCCCCGGGACTAGCGAGGCCTACGAGCAGTACTTC.

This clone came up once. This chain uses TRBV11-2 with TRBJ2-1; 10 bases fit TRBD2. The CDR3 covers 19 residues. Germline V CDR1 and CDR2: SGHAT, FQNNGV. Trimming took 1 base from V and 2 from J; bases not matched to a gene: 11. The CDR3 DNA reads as TGTGCCAGCAGCTTAGCCCCTAGCGGGGGAATGACTACCTACAATGAGCAGTTCTTC. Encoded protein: CASSLAPSGGMTTYNEQFF.

CDR3 sequence (DNA): TGTGCCAGCAGCCAAACTGGGGACAGGAGCTACGAGCAGTACTTC. Residues: CASSQTGDRSYEQYF. The V call is TRBV5-4, the J call TRBJ2-7, with TRBD1 matching over 8 bases. Per germline, CDR1 SGHNT and CDR2 YYREEE (reference sequence). This CDR3 is built from 15 residues. The junction had 9 bases not matched to a gene; V was cut back by 4 bases and J by 3 bases.

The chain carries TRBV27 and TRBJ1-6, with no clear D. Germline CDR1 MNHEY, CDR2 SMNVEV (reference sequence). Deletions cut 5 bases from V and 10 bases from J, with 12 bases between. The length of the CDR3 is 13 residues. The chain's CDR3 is CASSPNLRSPLHF. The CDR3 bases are TGTGCCAGCAGTCCAAATCTGCGATCACCCCTCCACTTT.

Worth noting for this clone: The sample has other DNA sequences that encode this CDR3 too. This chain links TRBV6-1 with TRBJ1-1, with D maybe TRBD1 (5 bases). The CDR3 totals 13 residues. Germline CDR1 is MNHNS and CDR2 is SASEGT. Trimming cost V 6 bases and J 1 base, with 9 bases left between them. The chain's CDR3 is CASSAQGNTEAFF. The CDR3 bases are TGTGCCAGCAGCGCTCAGGGGAACACTGAAGCTTTCTTT.

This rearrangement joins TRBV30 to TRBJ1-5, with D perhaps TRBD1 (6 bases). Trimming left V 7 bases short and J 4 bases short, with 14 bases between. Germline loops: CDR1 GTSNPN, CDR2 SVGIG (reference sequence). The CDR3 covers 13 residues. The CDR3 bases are TGTGCCTCGATCAGGGGCAAGAATCAGCCCCAGCATTTT. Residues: CASIRGKNQPQHF. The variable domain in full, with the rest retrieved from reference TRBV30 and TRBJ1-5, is SQTIHQWPATLVQPVGSPLSLECTVEGTSNPNLYWYRQAAGRGLQLLFYSVGIGQISSEVPQNLSASRPQDRQFILSSKKLLLSDSGFYLCASIRGKNQPQHFGDGTRLSIL.

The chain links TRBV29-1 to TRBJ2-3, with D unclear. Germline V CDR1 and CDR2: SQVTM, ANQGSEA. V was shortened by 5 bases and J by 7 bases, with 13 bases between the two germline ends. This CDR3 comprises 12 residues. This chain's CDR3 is CSVRSTGYTQYF. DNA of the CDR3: TGCAGCGTTCGCTCGACTGGGTATACGCAGTATTTT.

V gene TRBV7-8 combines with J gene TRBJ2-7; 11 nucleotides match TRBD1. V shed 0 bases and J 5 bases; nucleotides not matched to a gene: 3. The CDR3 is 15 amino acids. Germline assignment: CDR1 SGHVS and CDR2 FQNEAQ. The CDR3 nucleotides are TGTGCCAGCAGCTTAGCGCGGACAGGGGGCGACGAGCAGTACTTC. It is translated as CASSLARTGGDEQYF.

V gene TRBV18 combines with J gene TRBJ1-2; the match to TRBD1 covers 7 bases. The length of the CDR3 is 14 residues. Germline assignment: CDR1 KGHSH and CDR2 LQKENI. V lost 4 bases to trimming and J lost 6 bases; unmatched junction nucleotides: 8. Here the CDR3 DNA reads TGTGCCAGCTCACTTAGGACAGGACGAGATGGCTACACCTTC. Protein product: CASSLRTGRDGYTF.

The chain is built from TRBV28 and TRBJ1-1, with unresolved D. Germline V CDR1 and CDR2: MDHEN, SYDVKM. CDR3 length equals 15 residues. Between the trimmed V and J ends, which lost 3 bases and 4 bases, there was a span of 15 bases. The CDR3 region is CASSFLVQGSTEAFF. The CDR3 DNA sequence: TGTGCCAGCAGTTTCCTTGTTCAAGGGAGCACTGAAGCTTTCTTT.

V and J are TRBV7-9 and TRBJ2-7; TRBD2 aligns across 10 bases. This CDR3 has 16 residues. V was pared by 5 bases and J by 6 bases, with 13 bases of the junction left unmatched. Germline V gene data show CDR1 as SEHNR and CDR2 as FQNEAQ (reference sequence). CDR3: CASSPGGSGRALEQYF. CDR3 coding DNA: TGTGCCAGCAGCCCTGGGGGCAGCGGGAGGGCCCTCGAGCAGTACTTC.

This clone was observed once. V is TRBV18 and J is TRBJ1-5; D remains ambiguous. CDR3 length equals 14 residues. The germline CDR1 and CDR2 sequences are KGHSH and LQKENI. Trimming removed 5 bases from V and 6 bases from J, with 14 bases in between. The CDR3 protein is CASSTVTAGQPQHF. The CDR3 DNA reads TGTGCCAGCTCAACGGTTACCGCGGGTCAGCCCCAGCATTTT.

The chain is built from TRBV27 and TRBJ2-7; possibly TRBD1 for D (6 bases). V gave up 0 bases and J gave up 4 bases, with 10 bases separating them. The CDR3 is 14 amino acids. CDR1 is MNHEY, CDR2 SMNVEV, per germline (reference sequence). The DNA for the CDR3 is TGTGCCAGCAGTTTATCGGCAGGGGTTTACGAGCAGTACTTC. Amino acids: CASSLSAGVYEQYF.

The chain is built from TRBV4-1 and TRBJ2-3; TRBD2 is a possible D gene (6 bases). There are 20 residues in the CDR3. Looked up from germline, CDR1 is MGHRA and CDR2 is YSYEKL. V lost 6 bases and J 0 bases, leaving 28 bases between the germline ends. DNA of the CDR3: TGCGCCAGCAGACAAAGCGGGTATTCGATCGCGGGGACTAGCACAGATACGCAGTATTTT. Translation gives CASRQSGYSIAGTSTDTQYF.

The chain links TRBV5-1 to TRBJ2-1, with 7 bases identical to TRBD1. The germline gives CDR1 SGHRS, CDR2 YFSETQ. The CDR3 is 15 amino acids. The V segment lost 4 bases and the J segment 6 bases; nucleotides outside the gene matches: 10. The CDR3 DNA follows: TGCGCCAGCAGCCCAACCGGGACAGACTTCAATGAGCAGTTCTTC. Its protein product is CASSPTGTDFNEQFF.

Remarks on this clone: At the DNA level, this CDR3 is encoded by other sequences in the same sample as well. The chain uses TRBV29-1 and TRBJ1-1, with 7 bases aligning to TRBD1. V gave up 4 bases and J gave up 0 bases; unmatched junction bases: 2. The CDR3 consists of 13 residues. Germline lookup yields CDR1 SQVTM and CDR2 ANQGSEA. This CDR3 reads CSVGDRVNTEAFF. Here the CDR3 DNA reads TGCAGCGTTGGAGACAGGGTGAACACTGAAGCTTTCTTT.

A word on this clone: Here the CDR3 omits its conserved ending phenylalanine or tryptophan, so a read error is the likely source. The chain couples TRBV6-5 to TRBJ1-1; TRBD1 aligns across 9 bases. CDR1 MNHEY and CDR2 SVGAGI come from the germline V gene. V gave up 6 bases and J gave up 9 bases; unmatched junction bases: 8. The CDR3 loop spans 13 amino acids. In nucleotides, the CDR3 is TGTGCCAGCAGGATACGGACAGGGGAAAAAGCTTTCCTT. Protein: CASRIRTGEKAFL.

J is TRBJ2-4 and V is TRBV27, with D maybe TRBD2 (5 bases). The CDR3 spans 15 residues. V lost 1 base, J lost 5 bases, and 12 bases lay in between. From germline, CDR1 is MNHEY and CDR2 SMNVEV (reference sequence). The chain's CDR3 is CASSLYGGGQNIQYF. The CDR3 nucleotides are TGTGCCAGCAGTTTATATGGTGGAGGACAAAACATTCAGTACTTC.